What follows are 19 T cell receptor beta chains derived from one specimen sequenced in a study of shared clonotypes between healthy human individuals. Here immunoSEQ multiplex PCR was the method, and the copy in TCRdb shows in-frame clones only, minus some. The sample carries about 960,000 clones, about three quarters recorded once. What was sequenced was memory CD4+ T cells sorted from blood. Stated subset: CD45RA-negative fraction. The origin of the receptors is a man aged 18 to 29 in good health.

This clone has only one observation. The chain couples TRBV7-3 to TRBJ2-5; 11 nucleotides match TRBD1. CDR1 SGHTA and CDR2 FQGTGA come from the germline V gene. This CDR3 has 17 residues. The V segment lost 1 base and the J segment 4 bases; nucleotides outside the gene matches: 8. The CDR3 is CASSLRAGQGVRETQYF. The CDR3, as DNA: TGTGCCAGCAGCTTAAGAGCGGGACAGGGGGTTCGAGAGACCCAGTACTTC. The whole variable domain, remainder taken from reference TRBV7-3 and TRBJ2-5, is GAGVSQTPSNKVTEKGKYVELRCDPISGHTALYWYRQSLGQGPEFLIYFQGTGAADDSGLPNDRFFAVRPEGSVSTLKIQRTERGDSAVYLCASSLRAGQGVRETQYFGPGTRLLVL.

In regard to this clone: It differs at one base from a far larger clone, so likely a read error. The chain links TRBV5-6 to TRBJ2-3; unclear D gene. CDR1 SGHDT and CDR2 YYEEEE come from the germline V gene. The CDR3 has 11 amino acids. Trimming shortened V by 3 bases and J by 5 bases, and 4 bases separated the two germline ends. DNA of the CDR3: TGTGCCAGCAGCTGGGGAGATACGCAGTATTTT. It encodes CASSWGDTQYF.

The chain uses TRBV28 and TRBJ2-5, with TRBD2 identical over 8 bases. Trimming removed 4 bases from V and 9 bases from J; junction bases left unmatched: 10. Germline V CDR1 and CDR2: MDHEN, SYDVKM. This CDR3 contains 14 residues. DNA of the CDR3: TGTGCCAGCAGTTCGGGACTAGGAAAAAAGGCCCAGTACTTC. This translates into CASSSGLGKKAQYF.

The rearrangement links TRBV7-6 to TRBJ1-2, with D unresolved. The ends were cut back, 5 bases at V and 0 bases at J, with 16 bases in the middle. Germline CDR1 SGHVS, CDR2 FNYEAQ. The CDR3 loop spans 16 amino acids. Here the CDR3 DNA reads TGTGCCAGCAGCCCATTGCCCACGGGAACTAACTATGGCTACACCTTC. Its protein is CASSPLPTGTNYGYTF.

This clone has a count of ten or more. V is TRBV10-3 and J is TRBJ1-1; TRBD1 agrees at 7 bases. Trimming at V came to 4 bases and at J to 3 bases, leaving 2 bases not matched to a gene. The CDR3 loop spans 13 amino acids. Germline V lookup: CDR1 ENHRY, CDR2 SYGVKD. The CDR3 loop is CAISVQGDTEAFF. The CDR3 bases are TGTGCCATCAGTGTGCAGGGGGACACTGAAGCTTTCTTT.

The CDR3 DNA is TGCGCCAGCAGTACACAGGGGGATACTGGAAACACCATATATTTT. Translation gives CASSTQGDTGNTIYF. This chain connects TRBV5-1 to TRBJ1-3; 8 bases map to TRBD1. The V gene's germline CDR1 is SGHRS and CDR2 YFSETQ. The CDR3 sequence is 15 residues long. Trimming at V came to 5 bases and at J to 2 bases, leaving 6 bases not matched to a gene.

This clone was detected once. The V gene is TRBV29-1, the J gene TRBJ2-1; no clear D gene. The CDR3 is 13 residues long. The germline V and J ends were trimmed by 7 bases and 9 bases, with 19 bases remaining between them. Germline V gene data show CDR1 as SQVTM and CDR2 as ANQGSEA. CDR3 amino acids: CSASSPRPGEQFF. CDR3 DNA sequence: TGCAGCGCTTCCTCCCCCCGCCCGGGTGAGCAGTTCTTC.

This clone was seen once. This rearrangement joins TRBV19 to TRBJ1-1; D might be TRBD1 (5 bases). V lost 0 bases and J lost 7, with 12 bases in between. This CDR3 spans 14 amino acids. CDR1 LNHDA and CDR2 SQIVND come from the germline V gene (reference sequence). The CDR3 DNA reads TGTGCCAGTAGTATAGATTGGAGGGGTGGTGAAGCTTTCTTT. It yields the protein CASSIDWRGGEAFF.

The V and J genes are TRBV9 and TRBJ1-4; no definite D call. Germline values: CDR1 SGDLS, CDR2 YYNGEE. Trimming stripped 1 base from V and 8 bases from J, with 15 bases between. The CDR3 contains 15 residues. CDR3 region: CASSVSPAVEEKLFF. CDR3 nucleotides: TGTGCCAGCAGCGTATCCCCGGCGGTAGAGGAAAAACTGTTTTTT.

This sequence joins TRBV10-1 and TRBJ2-1; D ambiguous. The CDR3 runs to 13 residues. Germline-derived CDR1 and CDR2 are WNHNN and SYGVQD (reference sequence). Trimming stripped 3 bases from V and 10 bases from J, with 13 bases between. CDR3 bases: TGCGCCAGCAGTGACCCCTCACCTGGGGAGCAGTTCTTC. Translation: CASSDPSPGEQFF.

The V and J genes are TRBV4-1 and TRBJ1-4, with D perhaps TRBD1 (5 bases). Germline V gives CDR1 MGHRA, CDR2 YSYEKL. The V gene lost 4 bases and the J gene lost 8 bases, with 20 bases spanning the gap. This CDR3 contains 16 residues. This CDR3 reads CASSPSSTAVGEKLFF. In DNA, the CDR3 is TGCGCCAGCAGCCCCTCATCGACAGCCGTTGGGGAAAAACTGTTTTTT.

V usage is TRBV2 and J usage is TRBJ1-1, with unresolved D. The CDR3 is 15 residues long. The V and J ends lost 4 bases and 0 bases respectively, with 12 bases between them. In germline, CDR1 is SNHLY, CDR2 FYNNEI. The CDR3 reads CASSVHGNMNTEAFF. CDR3 nucleotide sequence: TGTGCCAGCAGTGTACATGGCAATATGAACACTGAAGCTTTCTTT.

This clone was recorded a few times. The chain uses TRBV25-1 and TRBJ1-1; TRBD1 matches 7 bases. The V and J ends lost 3 bases and 11 bases, in that order; junction bases with no gene match: 6. CDR1 and CDR2 from the germline V gene are MGHDK and SYGVNS. The CDR3 has 12 residues. The CDR3 bases are TGTGCCAGCAGTGAGTCCAGGGGGATCGCTTTCTTT. This codes for CASSESRGIAFF.

This clone showed up just a few times. V and J are TRBV19 and TRBJ2-2, with TRBD2 matching over 7 bases. CDR1 is LNHDA and CDR2 is SQIVND in the germline V gene (reference sequence). V dropped 6 bases and J dropped 7; count of bases not matched to a gene: 8. The CDR3 runs 14 residues. The CDR3 here is CASRGTTRFGELFF. DNA of the CDR3: TGTGCCAGTAGAGGGACTACCCGTTTCGGGGAGCTGTTTTTT. The complete variable domain, with remaining parts taken from reference TRBV19 and TRBJ2-2, reads DGGITQSPKYLFRKEGQNVTLSCEQNLNHDAMYWYRQDPGQGLRLIYYSQIVNDFQKGDIAEGYSVSREKKESFPLTVTSAQKNPTAFYLCASRGTTRFGELFFGEGSRLTVL.

The J gene is TRBJ2-3, the V gene TRBV2; D is possibly TRBD2 (7 bases). Between the trimmed V and J ends, which lost 6 bases and 3 bases, there was a span of 19 bases. This CDR3 is built from 16 residues. CDR1 SNHLY and CDR2 FYNNEI come from the germline V gene. The CDR3 DNA reads as TGTGCCAGCAGCCGGGCTACAGGGAGGGCGACAGATACGCAGTATTTT. This encodes CASSRATGRATDTQYF.

The V and J genes are TRBV2 and TRBJ1-5, with D maybe TRBD1 (5 bases). CDR1 is SNHLY and CDR2 is FYNNEI in the germline V gene. The CDR3 runs to 14 residues. V lost 4 bases and J lost 3, with 10 bases in between. The CDR3 here is CASSAGYTNQPQHF. DNA for the CDR3: TGTGCCAGCAGTGCAGGGTACACCAATCAGCCCCAGCATTTT.

The rearrangement links TRBV5-1 to TRBJ2-1, with D possibly being TRBD2 (5 bases). CDR3 length: 16 amino acids. Germline values: CDR1 SGHRS, CDR2 YFSETQ. Trimming took 4 bases from V and 10 from J, leaving 24 bases between them. Written as DNA, the CDR3 is TGCGCCAGCAGCACCTTGGTGAGCGGCGGACTCAGCGAGCAGTTCTTC. Translated: CASSTLVSGGLSEQFF.

V usage is TRBV6-1 and J usage is TRBJ2-2; unclear D gene. The CDR3 totals 16 residues. The V gene lost 0 bases and the J gene lost 7 bases, with 15 bases spanning the gap. The germline CDR1 and CDR2 sequences are MNHNS and SASEGT. As DNA, the CDR3 is TGTGCCAGCAGTGAAGCGCTCACCAGGTTTGGCGGGGAGCTGTTTTTT. Translating gives CASSEALTRFGGELFF.

This chain uses TRBV5-1 with TRBJ2-5; TRBD2 aligns across 11 bases. The DNA end is a closer match to TRBJ2-7, so the J assignment may be wrong. This CDR3 is built from 13 residues. Germline CDR1 reads SGHRS; CDR2 reads YFSETQ. The CDR3 here is CASAAGTSGEQYF. The CDR3 coding sequence is TGCGCCAGCGCGGCCGGGACTAGCGGCGAGCAGTACTTC.